This T cell receptor beta chain appears in the sequencing data of a study of blood T cell repertoires in COVID-19. In the study overall: The United States, Italy and Spain were the sources of the acute and convalescent COVID-19 samples. Sources were T cells, B-cell-depleted T cells, or PBMCs; the material itself was cDNA or gDNA.

The authors' processing: Nucleated cell counts were estimated from reference gene primer amplification. Produced via immunoSEQ multiplex PCR; TCRdb's table is partial and in-frame only. The D gene and trimming were derived from the DNA, and the V and J assignments and clone size from that table. The sample consists of around 94,000 clones, 80% of them appearing once. Between the trimmed V and J ends, which lost 6 bases and 7 bases, there was a span of 12 bases. There are 12 residues in the CDR3. The sequence derives from a human donor in a cohort sampled during active COVID-19. Sequencing was performed on peripheral blood. This chain connects TRBV12-3 or TRBV12-4 to TRBJ1-2; weak D call: TRBD1 (5 bases). In DNA, the CDR3 is TGTGCCAGCAGCCCGCACGGGGGTGGCTACACCTTC. This encodes CASSPHGGGYTF.